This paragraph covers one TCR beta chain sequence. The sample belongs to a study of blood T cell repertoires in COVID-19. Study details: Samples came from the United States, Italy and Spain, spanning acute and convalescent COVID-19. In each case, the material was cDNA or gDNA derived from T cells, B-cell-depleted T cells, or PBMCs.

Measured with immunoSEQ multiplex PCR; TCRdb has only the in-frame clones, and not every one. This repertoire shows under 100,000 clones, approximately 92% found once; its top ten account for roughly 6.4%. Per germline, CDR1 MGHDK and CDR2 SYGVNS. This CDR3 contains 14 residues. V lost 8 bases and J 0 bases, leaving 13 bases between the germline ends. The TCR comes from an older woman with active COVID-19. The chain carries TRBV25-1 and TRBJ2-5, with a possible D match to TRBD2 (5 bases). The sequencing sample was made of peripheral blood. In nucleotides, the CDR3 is TGTGCCAGCGAGGGTAGGAGGTACCAAGAGACCCAGTACTTC. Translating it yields CASEGRRYQETQYF.